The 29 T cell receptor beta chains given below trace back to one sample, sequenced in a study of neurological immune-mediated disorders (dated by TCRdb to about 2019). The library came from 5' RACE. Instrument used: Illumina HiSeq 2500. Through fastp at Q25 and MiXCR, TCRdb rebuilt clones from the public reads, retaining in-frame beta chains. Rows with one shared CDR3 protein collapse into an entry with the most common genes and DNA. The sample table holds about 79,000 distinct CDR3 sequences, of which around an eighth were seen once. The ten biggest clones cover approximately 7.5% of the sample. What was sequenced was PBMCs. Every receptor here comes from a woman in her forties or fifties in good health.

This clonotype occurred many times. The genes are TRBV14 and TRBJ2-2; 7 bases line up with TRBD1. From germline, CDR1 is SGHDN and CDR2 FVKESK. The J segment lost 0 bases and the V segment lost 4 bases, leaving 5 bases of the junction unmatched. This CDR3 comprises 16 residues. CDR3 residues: CASSPKGQSNTGELFF. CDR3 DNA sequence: TGTGCCAGCAGCCCAAAGGGACAGTCGAACACCGGGGAGCTGTTTTTT.

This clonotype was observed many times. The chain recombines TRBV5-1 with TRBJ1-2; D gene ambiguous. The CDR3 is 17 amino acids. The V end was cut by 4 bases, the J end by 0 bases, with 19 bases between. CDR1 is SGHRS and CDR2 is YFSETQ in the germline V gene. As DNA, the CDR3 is TGCGCCAGCAGCGCCAGCGACCCGACCCAATCTAACTATGGCTACACCTTC. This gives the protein CASSASDPTQSNYGYTF. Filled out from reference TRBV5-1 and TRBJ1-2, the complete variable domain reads KAGVTQTPRYLIKTRGQQVTLSCSPISGHRSVSWYQQTPGQGLQFLFEYFSETQRNKGNFPGRFSGRQFSNSRSEMNVSTLELGDSALYLCASSASDPTQSNYGYTFGSGTRLTVV.

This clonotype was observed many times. CDR3 sequence: CASSFGTPPEAFF. The DNA for the CDR3 is TGCGCCAGCAGCTTCGGGACTCCCCCTGAAGCTTTCTTT. V gene TRBV5-1 combines with J gene TRBJ1-1; TRBD1 is a possible D gene (5 bases). Germline V gene lookup returns CDR1 SGHRS and CDR2 YFSETQ. CDR3 length: 13 amino acids. The V and J ends lost 2 bases and 6 bases respectively, with 11 bases between them.

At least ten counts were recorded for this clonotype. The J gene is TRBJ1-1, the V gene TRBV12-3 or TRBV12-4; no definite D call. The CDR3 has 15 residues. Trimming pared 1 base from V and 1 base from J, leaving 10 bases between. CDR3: CASSLDTSENTEAFF. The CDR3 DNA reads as TGTGCCAGCAGTTTAGATACGTCGGAGAACACTGAAGCTTTCTTT.

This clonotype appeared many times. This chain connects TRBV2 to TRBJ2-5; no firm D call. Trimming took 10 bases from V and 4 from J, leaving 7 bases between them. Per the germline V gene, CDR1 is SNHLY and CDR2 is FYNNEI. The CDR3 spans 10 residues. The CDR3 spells CATARETQYF. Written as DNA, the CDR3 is TGTGCCACCGCGCGAGAGACCCAGTACTTC.

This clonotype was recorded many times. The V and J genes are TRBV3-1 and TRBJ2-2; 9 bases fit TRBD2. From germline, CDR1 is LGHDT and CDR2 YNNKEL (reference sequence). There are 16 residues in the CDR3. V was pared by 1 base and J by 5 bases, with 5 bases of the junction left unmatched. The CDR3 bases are TGTGCCAGCAGCCAAGGAATGGGACTAGCTACCGGGGAGCTGTTTTTT. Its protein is CASSQGMGLATGELFF.

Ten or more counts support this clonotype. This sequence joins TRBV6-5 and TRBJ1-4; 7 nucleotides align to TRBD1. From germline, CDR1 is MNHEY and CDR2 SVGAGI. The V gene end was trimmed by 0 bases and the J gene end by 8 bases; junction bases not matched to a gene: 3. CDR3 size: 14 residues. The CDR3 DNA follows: TGTGCCAGCAGTTACTCCGGGACAGTCGAAAAACTGTTTTTT. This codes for CASSYSGTVEKLFF.

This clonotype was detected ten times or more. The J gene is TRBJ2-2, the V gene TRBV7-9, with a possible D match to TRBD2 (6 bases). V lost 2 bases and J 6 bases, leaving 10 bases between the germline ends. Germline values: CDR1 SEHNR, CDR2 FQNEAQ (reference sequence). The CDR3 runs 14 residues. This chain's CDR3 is CASSLNRGSGELFF. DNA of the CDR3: TGTGCCAGCAGCTTAAACCGGGGGTCCGGGGAGCTGTTTTTT.

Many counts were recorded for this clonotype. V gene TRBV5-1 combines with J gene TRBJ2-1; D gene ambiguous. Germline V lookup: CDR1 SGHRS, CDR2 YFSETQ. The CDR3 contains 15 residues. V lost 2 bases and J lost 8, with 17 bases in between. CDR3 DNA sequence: TGCGCCAGCAGCTTAGACCGACCCGCCCGGGATGAGCAGTTCTTC. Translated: CASSLDRPARDEQFF.

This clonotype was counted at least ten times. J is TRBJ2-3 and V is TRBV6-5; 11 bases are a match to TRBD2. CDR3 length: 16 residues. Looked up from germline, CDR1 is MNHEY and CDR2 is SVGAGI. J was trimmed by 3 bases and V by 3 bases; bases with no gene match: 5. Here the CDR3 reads CASSYAGTSGTDTQYF. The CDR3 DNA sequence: TGTGCCAGCAGTTATGCCGGGACTAGCGGTACAGATACGCAGTATTTT.

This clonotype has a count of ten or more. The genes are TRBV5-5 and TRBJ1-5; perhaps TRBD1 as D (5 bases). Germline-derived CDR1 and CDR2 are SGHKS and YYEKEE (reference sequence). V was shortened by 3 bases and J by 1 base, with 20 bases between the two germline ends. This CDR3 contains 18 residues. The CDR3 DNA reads TGTGCCAGCAGCTCATCCTCCGGCGGGGGAGGGAGCAATCAGCCCCAGCATTTT. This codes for CASSSSSGGGGSNQPQHF.

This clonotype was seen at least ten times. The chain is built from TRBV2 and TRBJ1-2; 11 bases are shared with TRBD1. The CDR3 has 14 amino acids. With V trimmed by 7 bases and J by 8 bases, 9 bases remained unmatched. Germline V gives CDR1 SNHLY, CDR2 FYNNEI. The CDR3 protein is CASTNGQGAAGYTF. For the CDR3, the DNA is TGTGCCAGCACCAACGGACAGGGGGCAGCGGGCTACACCTTC.

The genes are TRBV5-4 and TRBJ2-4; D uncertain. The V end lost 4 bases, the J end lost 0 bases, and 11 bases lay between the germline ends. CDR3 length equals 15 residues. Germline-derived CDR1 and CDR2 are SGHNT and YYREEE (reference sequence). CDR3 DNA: TGTGCCAGCAGCGGAAATAGTTTAGCCAAAAACATTCAGTACTTC. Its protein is CASSGNSLAKNIQYF.

CDR3 region: CASSLAGRGEQYF. CDR3 nucleotide sequence: TGTGCCAGCAGTCTAGCGGGAAGGGGCGAGCAGTACTTC. The chain combines TRBV14 with TRBJ2-7; 9 positions agree with TRBD2. Germline CDR1 and CDR2: SGHDN and FVKESK. This CDR3 spans 13 amino acids. Germline trimming cut 6 bases from V and 6 bases from J; bases unmatched to any gene: 6.

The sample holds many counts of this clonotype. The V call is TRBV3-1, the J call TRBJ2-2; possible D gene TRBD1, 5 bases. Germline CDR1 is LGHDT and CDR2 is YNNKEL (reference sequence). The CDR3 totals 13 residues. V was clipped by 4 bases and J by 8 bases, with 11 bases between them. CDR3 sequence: CASSRGLSGELFF. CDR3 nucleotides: TGTGCCAGCAGCCGGGGCCTTAGTGGGGAGCTGTTTTTT.

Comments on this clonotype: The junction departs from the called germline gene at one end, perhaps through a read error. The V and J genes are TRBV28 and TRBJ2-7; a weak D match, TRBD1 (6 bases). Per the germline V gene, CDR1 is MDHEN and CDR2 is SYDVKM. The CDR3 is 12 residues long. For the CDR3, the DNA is TGTACCAGCAGTTCAGCAGGGGAAAAGGAGTACTTC. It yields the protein CTSSSAGEKEYF. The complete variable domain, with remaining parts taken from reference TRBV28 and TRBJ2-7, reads DVKVTQSSRYLVKRTGEKVFLECVQDMDHENMFWYRQDPGLGLRLIYFSYDVKMKEKGDIPEGYSVSREKKERFSLILESASTNQTSMYLCTSSSAGEKEYFGPGTRLTVT.

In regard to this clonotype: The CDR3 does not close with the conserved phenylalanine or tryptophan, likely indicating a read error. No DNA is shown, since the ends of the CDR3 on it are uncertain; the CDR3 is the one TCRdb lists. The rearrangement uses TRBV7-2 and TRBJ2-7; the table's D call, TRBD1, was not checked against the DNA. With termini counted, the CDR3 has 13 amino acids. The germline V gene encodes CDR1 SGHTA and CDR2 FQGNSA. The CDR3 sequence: CASSFFNDRESTY.

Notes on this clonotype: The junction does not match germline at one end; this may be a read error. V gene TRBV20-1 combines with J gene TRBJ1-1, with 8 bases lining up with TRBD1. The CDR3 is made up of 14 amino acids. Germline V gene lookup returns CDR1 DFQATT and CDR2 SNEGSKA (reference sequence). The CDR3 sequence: CSARYDRGNTAAFF. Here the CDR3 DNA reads TGCAGTGCTAGGTATGACAGGGGTAACACTGCAGCTTTCTTT.

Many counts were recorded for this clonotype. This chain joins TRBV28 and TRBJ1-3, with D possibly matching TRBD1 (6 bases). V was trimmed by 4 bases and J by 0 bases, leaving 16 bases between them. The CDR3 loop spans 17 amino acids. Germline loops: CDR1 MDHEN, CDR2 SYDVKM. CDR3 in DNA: TGTGCCAGCAGTTCGTACAGGGACCGTTCCTCTGGAAACACCATATATTTT. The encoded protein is CASSSYRDRSSGNTIYF.

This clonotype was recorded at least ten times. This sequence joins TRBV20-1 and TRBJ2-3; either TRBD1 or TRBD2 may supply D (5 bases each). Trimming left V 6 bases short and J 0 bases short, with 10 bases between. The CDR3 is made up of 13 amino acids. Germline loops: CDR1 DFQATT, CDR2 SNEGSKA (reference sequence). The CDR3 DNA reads TGCAGTGCAGACAGAGGGAGCACAGATACGCAGTATTTT. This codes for CSADRGSTDTQYF.

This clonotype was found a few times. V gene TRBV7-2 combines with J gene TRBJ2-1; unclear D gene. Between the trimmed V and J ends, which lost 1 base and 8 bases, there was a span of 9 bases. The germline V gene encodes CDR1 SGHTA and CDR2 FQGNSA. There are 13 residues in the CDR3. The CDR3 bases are TGTGCCAGCAGCTTAGGCAGGCTGGATGAGCAGTTCTTC. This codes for CASSLGRLDEQFF.

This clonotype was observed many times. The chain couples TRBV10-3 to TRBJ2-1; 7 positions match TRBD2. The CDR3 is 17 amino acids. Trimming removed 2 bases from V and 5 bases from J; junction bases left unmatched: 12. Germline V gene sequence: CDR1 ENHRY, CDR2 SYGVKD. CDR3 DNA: TGTGCCATCAGTGAGAGTCGGGCGGGAGTGCGGGACAATGAGCAGTTCTTC. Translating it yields CAISESRAGVRDNEQFF.

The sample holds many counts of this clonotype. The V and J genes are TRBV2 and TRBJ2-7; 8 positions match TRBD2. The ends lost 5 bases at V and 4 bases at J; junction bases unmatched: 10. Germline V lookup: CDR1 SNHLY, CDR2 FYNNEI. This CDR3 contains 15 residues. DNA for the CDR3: TGTGCCAGCAGTTGGGGTAGCGGGAATTTTTACGAGCAGTACTTC. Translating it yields CASSWGSGNFYEQYF.

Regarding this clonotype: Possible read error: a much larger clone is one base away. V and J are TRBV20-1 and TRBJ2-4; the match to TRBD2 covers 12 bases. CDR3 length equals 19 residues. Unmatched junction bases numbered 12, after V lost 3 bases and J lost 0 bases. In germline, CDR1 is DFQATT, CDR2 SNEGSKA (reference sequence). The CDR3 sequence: CSASPRTSGALVAKNIQYF. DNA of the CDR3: TGCAGTGCTAGCCCAAGGACTAGCGGGGCACTCGTAGCCAAAAACATTCAGTACTTC.

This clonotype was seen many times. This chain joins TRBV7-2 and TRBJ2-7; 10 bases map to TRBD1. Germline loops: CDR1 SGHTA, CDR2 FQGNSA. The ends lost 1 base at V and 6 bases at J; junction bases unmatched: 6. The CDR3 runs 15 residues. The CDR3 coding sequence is TGTGCCAGCAGCTTAGTGGGGACAGGGGAATCCGAGCAGTACTTC. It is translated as CASSLVGTGESEQYF.

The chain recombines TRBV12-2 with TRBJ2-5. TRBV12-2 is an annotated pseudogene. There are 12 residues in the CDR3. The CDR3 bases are TGTGCAAGTCGCCCCACGGAGGAGACCCAGTACTTC. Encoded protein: CASRPTEETQYF.

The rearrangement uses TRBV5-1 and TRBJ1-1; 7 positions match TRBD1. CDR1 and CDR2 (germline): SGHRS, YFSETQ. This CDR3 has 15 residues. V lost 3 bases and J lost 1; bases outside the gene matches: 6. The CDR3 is CASSSLDRRNTEAFF. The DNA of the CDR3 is TGCGCCAGCAGCTCCTTGGACAGGCGGAACACTGAAGCTTTCTTT.

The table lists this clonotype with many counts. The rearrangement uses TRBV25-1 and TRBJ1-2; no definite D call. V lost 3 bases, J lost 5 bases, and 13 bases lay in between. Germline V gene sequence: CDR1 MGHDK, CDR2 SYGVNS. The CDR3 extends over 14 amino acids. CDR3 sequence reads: CASSESGPMYGYTF. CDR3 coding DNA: TGTGCCAGCAGTGAGTCCGGACCGATGTATGGCTACACCTTC.

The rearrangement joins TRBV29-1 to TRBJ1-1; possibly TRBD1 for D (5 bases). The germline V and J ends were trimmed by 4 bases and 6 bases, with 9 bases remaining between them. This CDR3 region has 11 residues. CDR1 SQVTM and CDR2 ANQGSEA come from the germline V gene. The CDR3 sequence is CSVARASEAFF. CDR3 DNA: TGCAGCGTTGCCAGGGCCTCTGAAGCTTTCTTT.